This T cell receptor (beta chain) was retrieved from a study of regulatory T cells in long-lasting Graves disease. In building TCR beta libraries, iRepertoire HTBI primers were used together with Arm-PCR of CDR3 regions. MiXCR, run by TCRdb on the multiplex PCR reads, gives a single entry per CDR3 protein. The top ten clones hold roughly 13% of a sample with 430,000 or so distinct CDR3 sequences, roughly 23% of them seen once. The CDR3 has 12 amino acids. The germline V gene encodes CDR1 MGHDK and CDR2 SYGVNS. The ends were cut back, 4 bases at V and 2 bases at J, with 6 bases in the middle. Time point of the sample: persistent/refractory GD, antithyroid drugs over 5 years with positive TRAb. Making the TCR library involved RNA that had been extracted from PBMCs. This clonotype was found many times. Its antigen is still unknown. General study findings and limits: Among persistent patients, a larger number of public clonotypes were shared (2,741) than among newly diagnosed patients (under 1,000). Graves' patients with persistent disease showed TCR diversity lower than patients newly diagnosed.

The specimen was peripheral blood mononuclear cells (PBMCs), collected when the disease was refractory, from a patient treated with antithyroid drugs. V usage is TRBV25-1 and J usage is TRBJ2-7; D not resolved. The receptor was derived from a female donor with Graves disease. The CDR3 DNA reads TGTGCCAGCAGTGTTCTTCCCTACGAGCAGTACTTC. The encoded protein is CASSVLPYEQYF.